Each of the 29 T cell receptor beta chains below was sequenced from the same sample in a study of blood T cell repertoires in COVID-19. The assay was immunoSEQ multiplex PCR, and TCRdb's table has in-frame clones only and misses some. The table lists approximately 290,000 clones, 85% to 90% of them singletons. Material for sequencing was peripheral blood. These receptors were taken from a man younger than 45 with acute or convalescent COVID-19.

V and J are TRBV20-1 and TRBJ1-1, with no clear D. Germline-derived CDR1 and CDR2 are DFQATT and SNEGSKA (reference sequence). The germline V and J ends were trimmed by 4 bases and 4 bases, with 7 bases remaining between them. The CDR3 runs 11 residues. Here the CDR3 reads CSAIPSTEAFF. The CDR3, as DNA: TGCAGTGCTATTCCATCCACTGAAGCTTTCTTT.

The V and J genes are TRBV9 and TRBJ1-1; 7 bases agree with TRBD1. This CDR3 contains 17 residues. With 5 bases clipped from V and 5 bases from J, the junction kept 18 bases outside the gene matches. Germline CDR1 reads SGDLS; CDR2 reads YYNGEE. The CDR3 loop is CASSTPNRGGKVTEAFF. CDR3 nucleotides: TGTGCCAGCAGTACACCTAATCGAGGGGGCAAGGTTACTGAAGCTTTCTTT. The complete variable domain, with remaining parts taken from reference TRBV9 and TRBJ1-1, reads DSGVTQTPKHLITATGQRVTLRCSPRSGDLSVYWYQQSLDQGLQFLIQYYNGEERAKGNILERFSAQQFPDLHSELNLSSLELGDSALYFCASSTPNRGGKVTEAFFGQGTRLTVV.

The chain combines TRBV19 with TRBJ2-2; TRBD2 might be the D (6 bases). The CDR3 is made up of 16 amino acids. Germline V CDR1 and CDR2: LNHDA, SQIVND (reference sequence). V gave up 1 base and J gave up 2 bases, with 11 bases separating them. CDR3 in DNA: TGTGCCAGTAGTATAGTAGCGGAGGTTAACACCGGGGAGCTGTTTTTT. Translating it yields CASSIVAEVNTGELFF.

This clone appeared a few times. The V call is TRBV29-1, the J call TRBJ2-3, with D hard to call. Trimming removed 7 bases from V and 4 bases from J, with 12 bases in between. The CDR3 spans 12 residues. Germline CDR1 SQVTM, CDR2 ANQGSEA. As DNA, the CDR3 is TGCAGCGGTAACCGAGGTGCAGATACGCAGTATTTT. It is translated as CSGNRGADTQYF.

In its sample, this clone was seen once. This chain connects TRBV12-3 or TRBV12-4 to TRBJ1-1; possible D gene TRBD1, 5 bases. The CDR3 length is 12 residues. Deletions cut 6 bases from V and 13 bases from J, with 18 bases between. The CDR3, as DNA: TGTGCCAGCAGCCCCTTGACAGCAAGGGATTTCTTT. Residues: CASSPLTARDFF.

This rearrangement joins TRBV12-3 or TRBV12-4 to TRBJ2-1; TRBD1 is a possible D gene (6 bases). CDR3 length: 13 amino acids. V was trimmed by 5 bases and J by 8 bases, leaving 13 bases between them. CDR3 sequence (DNA): TGTGCCAGCAGTATTCACAGGGTACATGAGCAGTTCTTC. It yields the protein CASSIHRVHEQFF.

The chain joins TRBV10-1 to TRBJ2-3; D possibly corresponds to TRBD1 (5 bases). The CDR3 runs to 14 residues. Trimming stripped 3 bases from V and 9 bases from J, with 16 bases between. The germline gives CDR1 WNHNN, CDR2 SYGVQD (reference sequence). The CDR3 protein is CASSENPNRLTQYF. DNA of the CDR3: TGCGCCAGCAGTGAAAATCCGAACAGGTTAACGCAGTATTTT.

The chain carries TRBV30 and TRBJ1-5; no reliable D call. Trimming removed 2 bases from V and 2 bases from J, with 7 bases in between. The germline gives CDR1 GTSNPN, CDR2 SVGIG (reference sequence). The CDR3 loop spans 13 amino acids. The CDR3 loop reads CAWSNPGNQPQHF. CDR3 bases: TGTGCCTGGAGTAATCCTGGCAATCAGCCCCAGCATTTT.

The rearrangement links TRBV30 to TRBJ1-5, with D uncertain. V shed 0 bases and J shed 9 bases, with 12 bases lying between them. The CDR3 spans 13 residues. Per germline, CDR1 GTSNPN and CDR2 SVGIG (reference sequence). CDR3 bases: TGTGCCTGGAGTGTAGAGTCCGCGGGGCCCCAGCATTTT. It yields the protein CAWSVESAGPQHF. Supplemented by reference TRBV30 and TRBJ1-5, the full variable domain reads SQTIHQWPATLVQPVGSPLSLECTVEGTSNPNLYWYRQAAGRGLQLLFYSVGIGQISSEVPQNLSASRPQDRQFILSSKKLLLSDSGFYLCAWSVESAGPQHFGDGTRLSIL.

The chain couples TRBV5-4 to TRBJ2-5, with 7 nucleotides matching TRBD1. V shed 4 bases and J 3 bases; nucleotides not matched to a gene: 3. The germline V gene encodes CDR1 SGHNT and CDR2 YYREEE (reference sequence). The CDR3 length is 13 residues. The DNA for the CDR3 is TGTGCCAGCAGCCTCGGACAGGAAGAGACCCAGTACTTC. Residues: CASSLGQEETQYF.

The V gene is TRBV5-1, the J gene TRBJ2-1; 13 positions match TRBD2. The ends lost 0 bases at V and 2 bases at J; junction bases unmatched: 2. Germline V gene data show CDR1 as SGHRS and CDR2 as YFSETQ. This CDR3 is built from 17 residues. CDR3 bases: TGCGCCAGCAGCTTGGATGGGACTAGCGGGGCCTACAATGAGCAGTTCTTC. Protein sequence: CASSLDGTSGAYNEQFF. The variable domain in full, completed from reference TRBV5-1 and TRBJ2-1, reads KAGVTQTPRYLIKTRGQQVTLSCSPISGHRSVSWYQQTPGQGLQFLFEYFSETQRNKGNFPGRFSGRQFSNSRSEMNVSTLELGDSALYLCASSLDGTSGAYNEQFFGPGTRLTVL.

This clone showed up just once. This rearrangement joins TRBV5-1 to TRBJ2-5; 7 bases match TRBD1. CDR1 is SGHRS and CDR2 is YFSETQ in the germline V gene. The CDR3 spans 14 residues. Trimming removed 3 bases from V and 3 bases from J; junction bases left unmatched: 5. CDR3 sequence reads: CASSSGQSEETQYF. CDR3 in DNA: TGCGCCAGCAGCTCGGGACAGTCCGAAGAGACCCAGTACTTC.

The rearrangement joins TRBV28 to TRBJ1-3, with a tentative D call TRBD1 (5 bases). CDR1 is MDHEN and CDR2 is SYDVKM in the germline V gene. There are 15 residues in the CDR3. Between the trimmed V and J ends, which lost 3 bases and 0 bases, there was a span of 9 bases. CDR3 nucleotide sequence: TGTGCCAGCAGTTTTGCCAGGGTCTCTGGAAACACCATATATTTT. It specifies CASSFARVSGNTIYF.

This CDR3 is CASSQVRDNNSPLHF. CDR3 in DNA: TGCGCCAGCAGCCAAGTCCGGGACAATAATTCACCCCTCCACTTT. The chain is built from TRBV4-1 and TRBJ1-6; tentative D call: TRBD1 (6 bases). CDR3 length equals 15 residues. Germline-derived CDR1 and CDR2 are MGHRA and YSYEKL. V was shortened by 1 base and J by 5 bases, with 9 bases between the two germline ends.

The V gene is TRBV19, the J gene TRBJ1-6, with D perhaps matching TRBD1 (5 bases). The CDR3 has 13 residues. Germline V gene sequence: CDR1 LNHDA, CDR2 SQIVND (reference sequence). V lost 8 bases to trimming and J lost 8 bases, with 13 bases between them. CDR3 loop: CASHQGRDSPLHF. The CDR3, as DNA: TGTGCCAGTCATCAGGGTCGGGATTCACCCCTCCACTTT.

The chain links TRBV10-3 to TRBJ1-2; the D is unclear. This CDR3 is built from 12 residues. V lost 4 bases to trimming and J lost 1 base, with 4 bases between them. The germline CDR1 and CDR2 sequences are ENHRY and SYGVKD. The CDR3 loop reads CAISGGNYGYTF. The CDR3 DNA reads TGTGCCATCAGTGGCGGTAACTATGGCTACACCTTC.

V is TRBV18 and J is TRBJ1-2; 7 positions agree with TRBD1. V was pared by 6 bases and J by 1 base, with 8 bases of the junction left unmatched. The CDR3 covers 15 residues. Germline values: CDR1 KGHSH, CDR2 LQKENI. CDR3 nucleotides: TGTGCCAGCTCTCAAAACAGGGGTGATAACTATGGCTACACCTTC. Translated, it gives CASSQNRGDNYGYTF.

This rearrangement joins TRBV12-3 or TRBV12-4 to TRBJ2-7; D uncertain. The CDR3 is made up of 13 amino acids. With 5 bases removed from V and 5 bases from J, the gap between germline ends came to 13 bases. The CDR3 DNA sequence: TGTGCCAGCAGTCCCCGGTCCCGGGACGAGCAGTACTTC. Protein sequence: CASSPRSRDEQYF.

The gene calls are TRBV10-1 and TRBJ2-1; D possibly corresponds to TRBD1 (5 bases). This CDR3 comprises 15 residues. Trimming left V 6 bases short and J 1 base short, with 13 bases between. CDR1 is WNHNN and CDR2 is SYGVQD in the germline V gene (reference sequence). The CDR3 loop reads CASSPPGKSYNEQFF. DNA of the CDR3: TGCGCCAGCAGCCCCCCAGGGAAGTCCTACAATGAGCAGTTCTTC.

This chain uses TRBV30 with TRBJ2-1; TRBD2 might be the D (5 bases). The V and J ends lost 2 bases and 0 bases respectively, with 17 bases between them. The CDR3 length is 17 residues. Germline CDR1 and CDR2: GTSNPN and SVGIG (reference sequence). In nucleotides, the CDR3 is TGTGCCTGGAGTTACCTAGCACCTACAAACTCCTACAATGAGCAGTTCTTC. This gives the protein CAWSYLAPTNSYNEQFF. Using reference TRBV30 and TRBJ2-1 for the parts outside the CDR3, the full variable domain is SQTIHQWPATLVQPVGSPLSLECTVEGTSNPNLYWYRQAAGRGLQLLFYSVGIGQISSEVPQNLSASRPQDRQFILSSKKLLLSDSGFYLCAWSYLAPTNSYNEQFFGPGTRLTVL.

The gene calls are TRBV15 and TRBJ1-1, with 7 bases aligning to TRBD1. V was pared by 5 bases and J by 6 bases, with 9 bases of the junction left unmatched. Germline V gives CDR1 LNHNV, CDR2 YYDKDF (reference sequence). This CDR3 has 14 residues. The CDR3 DNA reads as TGTGCCACCAGCGAGGGACAGTCCACCCCTGAAGCTTTCTTT. Protein sequence: CATSEGQSTPEAFF. The full variable domain, rest sourced from reference TRBV15 and TRBJ1-1, is DAMVIQNPRYQVTQFGKPVTLSCSQTLNHNVMYWYQQKSSQAPKLLFHYYDKDFNNEADTPDNFQSRRPNTSFCFLDIRSPGLGDTAMYLCATSEGQSTPEAFFGQGTRLTVV.

This chain connects TRBV28 to TRBJ2-5, with 8 positions matching TRBD2. The CDR3 contains 14 residues. Germline V gene data show CDR1 as MDHEN and CDR2 as SYDVKM. The V segment lost 5 bases and the J segment 4 bases; nucleotides outside the gene matches: 6. CDR3 residues: CASSNIAGLETQYF. CDR3 nucleotide sequence: TGTGCCAGCAGTAACATAGCGGGATTAGAGACCCAGTACTTC.

The rearrangement uses TRBV5-6 and TRBJ1-1, with a possible D match to TRBD1 (6 bases). The V and J ends lost 3 bases and 1 base respectively, with 13 bases between them. Germline loops: CDR1 SGHDT, CDR2 YYEEEE. This CDR3 comprises 15 residues. CDR3: CASSSAGGANTEAFF. The CDR3 DNA is TGTGCCAGCAGCTCGGCCGGGGGGGCGAACACTGAAGCTTTCTTT.

This clone has just a few counts. The chain couples TRBV7-8 to TRBJ1-4; 7 bases fit TRBD1. Looked up from germline, CDR1 is SGHVS and CDR2 is FQNEAQ. The J segment lost 4 bases and the V segment lost 5 bases, leaving 13 bases of the junction unmatched. This CDR3 comprises 17 residues. CDR3 bases: TGTGCCAGCAGCACGTCGGACAGGCCGCGCCTTAATGAAAAACTGTTTTTT. This sequence encodes CASSTSDRPRLNEKLFF.

The gene calls are TRBV30 and TRBJ2-7, with no clear D. The V gene's germline CDR1 is GTSNPN and CDR2 SVGIG (reference sequence). With 3 bases removed from V and 4 bases from J, the gap between germline ends came to 10 bases. The CDR3 runs 12 residues. The CDR3 region has the DNA TGTGCCTGGAGCCGGGTTGGGTACGAGCAGTACTTC. Its protein is CAWSRVGYEQYF.

The rearrangement uses TRBV28 and TRBJ1-2; tentatively, D is TRBD1 (5 bases). Germline loops: CDR1 MDHEN, CDR2 SYDVKM. V was clipped by 6 bases and J by 4 bases, with 15 bases between them. This CDR3 region has 14 residues. CDR3 nucleotide sequence: TGTGCCAGCAGCTTGGAACAGGCCTTCTATGGCTACACCTTC. Its translation: CASSLEQAFYGYTF.

This clone was seen just once. In DNA, the CDR3 is TGCAGCGTGAGGTATACTAGCCGGGACATTCAGTACTTC. This sequence encodes CSVRYTSRDIQYF. The V call is TRBV29-1, the J call TRBJ2-4, with D tentatively TRBD2 (6 bases). Germline loops: CDR1 SQVTM, CDR2 ANQGSEA. This CDR3 has 13 residues. V lost 6 bases, J lost 8 bases, and 17 bases lay in between.

This sequence joins TRBV2 and TRBJ2-5, with 11 nucleotides matching TRBD2. CDR3 length: 15 amino acids. Losses at the gene ends were 4 bases for V and 2 bases for J; bases not matched to a gene: 3. Germline CDR1 SNHLY, CDR2 FYNNEI. The chain's CDR3 is CASSGLAGLQETQYF. CDR3 nucleotides: TGTGCCAGCAGTGGACTAGCGGGATTACAAGAGACCCAGTACTTC.

The chain joins TRBV2 to TRBJ1-5; TRBD1 matches at 9 bases. Germline V gives CDR1 SNHLY, CDR2 FYNNEI. The V and J ends lost 8 bases and 7 bases, in that order; junction bases with no gene match: 12. This CDR3 is 15 amino acids long. Written as DNA, the CDR3 is TGTGCCAGCGGGGACCGACAGGGGGGACGGCAGCCCCAGCATTTT. This sequence encodes CASGDRQGGRQPQHF. The variable domain in full, with the rest retrieved from reference TRBV2 and TRBJ1-5, is EPEVTQTPSHQVTQMGQEVILRCVPISNHLYFYWYRQILGQKVEFLVSFYNNEISEKSEIFDDQFSVERPDGSNFTLKIRSTKLEDSAMYFCASGDRQGGRQPQHFGDGTRLSIL.